This note documents a single T cell receptor beta chain sequence. TCRdb's copy holds only in-frame clones and misses some; the assay was immunoSEQ multiplex PCR. This table has about 320,000 clones, 75% to 90% appearing once. Participants were aged about 18 to 90 years from 24 US areas. This CDR3 is built from 15 residues. CDR1 and CDR2 from the germline V gene are MNHEY and SVGAGI. Between the trimmed V and J ends, which lost 2 bases and 0 bases, there was a span of 8 bases. This record comes from a study of blood T cell repertoires in COVID-19. Study summary: Specimens from acute and convalescent COVID-19 originated in the United States, Italy and Spain.

The clonotype originates from a man aged 55-75 years who had recovered from COVID-19. Sequenced input: PBMCs or T cells enriched from blood (not recorded which). The rearrangement uses TRBV6-5 and TRBJ1-3; no clear D gene. CDR3 region: CASSYTASSGNTIYF. Written as DNA, the CDR3 is TGTGCCAGCAGTTACACAGCCAGCTCTGGAAACACCATATATTTT.